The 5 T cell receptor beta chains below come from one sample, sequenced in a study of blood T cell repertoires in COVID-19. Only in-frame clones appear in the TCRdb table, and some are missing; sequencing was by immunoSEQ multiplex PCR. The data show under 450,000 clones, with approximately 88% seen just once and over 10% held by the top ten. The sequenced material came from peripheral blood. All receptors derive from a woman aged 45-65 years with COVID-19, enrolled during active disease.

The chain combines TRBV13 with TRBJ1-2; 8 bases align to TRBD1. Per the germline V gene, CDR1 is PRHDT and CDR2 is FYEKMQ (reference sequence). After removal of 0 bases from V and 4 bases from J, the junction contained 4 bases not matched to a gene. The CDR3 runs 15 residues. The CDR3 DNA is TGTGCCAGCAGCTTAGGCAGGGGGCCGAGCTATGGCTACACCTTC. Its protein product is CASSLGRGPSYGYTF.

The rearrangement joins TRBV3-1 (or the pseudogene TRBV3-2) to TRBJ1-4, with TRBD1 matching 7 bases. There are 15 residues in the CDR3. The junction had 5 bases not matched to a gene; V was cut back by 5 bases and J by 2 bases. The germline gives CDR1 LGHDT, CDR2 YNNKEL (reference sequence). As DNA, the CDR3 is TGTGCCAGCAGCATAAAACAGGGGACTAATGAAAAACTGTTTTTT. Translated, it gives CASSIKQGTNEKLFF.

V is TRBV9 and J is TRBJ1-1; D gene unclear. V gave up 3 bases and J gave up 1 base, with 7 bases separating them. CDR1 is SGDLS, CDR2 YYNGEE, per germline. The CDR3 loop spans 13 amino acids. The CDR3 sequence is CASSAGGNTEAFF. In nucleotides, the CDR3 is TGTGCCAGCAGCGCCGGCGGGAACACTGAAGCTTTCTTT.

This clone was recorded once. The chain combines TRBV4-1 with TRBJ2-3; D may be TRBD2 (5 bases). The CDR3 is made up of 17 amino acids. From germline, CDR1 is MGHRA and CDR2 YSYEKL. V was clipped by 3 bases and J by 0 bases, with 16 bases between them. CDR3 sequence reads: CASSQRAVLTSTDTQYF. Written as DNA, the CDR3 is TGCGCCAGCAGCCAGCGAGCGGTGCTGACTAGCACAGATACGCAGTATTTT.

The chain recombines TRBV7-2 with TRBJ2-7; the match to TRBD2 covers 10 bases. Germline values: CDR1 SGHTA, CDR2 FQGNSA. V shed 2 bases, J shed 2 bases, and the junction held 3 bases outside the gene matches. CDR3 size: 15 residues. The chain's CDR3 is CASSLTSGATYEQYF. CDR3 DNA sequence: TGTGCCAGCAGCTTAACTAGCGGGGCGACCTACGAGCAGTACTTC.